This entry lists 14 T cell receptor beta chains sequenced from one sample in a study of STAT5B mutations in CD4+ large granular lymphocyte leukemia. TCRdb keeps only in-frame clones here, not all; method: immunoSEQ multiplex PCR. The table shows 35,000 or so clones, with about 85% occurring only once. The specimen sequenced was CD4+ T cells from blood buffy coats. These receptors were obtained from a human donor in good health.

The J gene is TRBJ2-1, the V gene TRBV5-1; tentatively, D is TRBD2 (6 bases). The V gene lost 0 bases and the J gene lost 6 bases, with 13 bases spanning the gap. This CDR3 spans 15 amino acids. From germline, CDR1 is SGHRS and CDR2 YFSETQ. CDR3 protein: CASSLAGDLVNEQFF. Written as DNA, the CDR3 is TGCGCCAGCAGCTTGGCGGGGGACCTCGTCAATGAGCAGTTCTTC.

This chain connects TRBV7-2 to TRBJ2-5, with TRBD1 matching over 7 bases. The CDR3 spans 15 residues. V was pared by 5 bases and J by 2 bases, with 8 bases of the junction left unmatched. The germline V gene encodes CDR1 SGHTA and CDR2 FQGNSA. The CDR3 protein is CASSPKGQQQETQYF. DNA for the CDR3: TGTGCCAGCAGCCCTAAGGGACAGCAACAAGAGACCCAGTACTTC.

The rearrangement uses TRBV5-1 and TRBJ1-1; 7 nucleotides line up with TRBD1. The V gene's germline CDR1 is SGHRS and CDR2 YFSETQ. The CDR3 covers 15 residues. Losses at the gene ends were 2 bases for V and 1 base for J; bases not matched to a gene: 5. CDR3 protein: CASSFTGVGNTEAFF. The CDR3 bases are TGCGCCAGCAGCTTCACAGGGGTGGGGAACACTGAAGCTTTCTTT. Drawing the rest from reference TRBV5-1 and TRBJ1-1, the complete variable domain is KAGVTQTPRYLIKTRGQQVTLSCSPISGHRSVSWYQQTPGQGLQFLFEYFSETQRNKGNFPGRFSGRQFSNSRSEMNVSTLELGDSALYLCASSFTGVGNTEAFFGQGTRLTVV.

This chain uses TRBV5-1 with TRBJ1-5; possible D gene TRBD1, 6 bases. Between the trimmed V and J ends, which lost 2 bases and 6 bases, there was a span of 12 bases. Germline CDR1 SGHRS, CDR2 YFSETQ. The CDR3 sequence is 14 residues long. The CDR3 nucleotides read TGCGCCAGCAGCTTTGGGGGGGCGGGTCAGCCCCAGCATTTT. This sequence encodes CASSFGGAGQPQHF.

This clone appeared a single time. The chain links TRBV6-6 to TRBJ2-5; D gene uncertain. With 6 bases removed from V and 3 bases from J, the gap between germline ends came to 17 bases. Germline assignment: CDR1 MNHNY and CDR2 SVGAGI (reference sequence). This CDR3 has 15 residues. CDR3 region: CASSSLHPDKETQYF. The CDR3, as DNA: TGTGCCAGCAGCTCTCTACACCCCGATAAAGAGACCCAGTACTTC.

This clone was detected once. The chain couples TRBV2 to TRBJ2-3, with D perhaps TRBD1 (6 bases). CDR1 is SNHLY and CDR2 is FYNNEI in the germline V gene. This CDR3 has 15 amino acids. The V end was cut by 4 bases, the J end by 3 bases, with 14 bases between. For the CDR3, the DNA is TGTGCCAGCAGTGTGCTGGGGGCCTATACAGATACGCAGTATTTT. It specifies CASSVLGAYTDTQYF.

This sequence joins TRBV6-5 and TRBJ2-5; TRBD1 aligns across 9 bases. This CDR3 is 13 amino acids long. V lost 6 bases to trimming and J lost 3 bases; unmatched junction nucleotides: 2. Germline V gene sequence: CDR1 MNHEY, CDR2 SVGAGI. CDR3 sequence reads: CASRGTGKETQYF. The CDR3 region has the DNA TGTGCCAGCAGAGGGACAGGGAAAGAGACCCAGTACTTC.

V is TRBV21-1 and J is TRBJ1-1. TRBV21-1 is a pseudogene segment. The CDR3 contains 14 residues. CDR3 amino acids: CATAWPSLNTEAFF. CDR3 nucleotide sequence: TGTGCCACCGCGTGGCCCTCTCTGAACACTGAAGCTTTCTTT.

In DNA, the CDR3 is TGTGCCAGCTCACCATCAGCGACTAGCCACACCGGGGAGCTGTTTTTT. Protein sequence: CASSPSATSHTGELFF. The chain couples TRBV18 to TRBJ2-2; 7 bases map to TRBD2. The ends lost 2 bases at V and 3 bases at J; junction bases unmatched: 6. CDR3 size: 16 residues. CDR1 is KGHSH, CDR2 LQKENI, per germline.

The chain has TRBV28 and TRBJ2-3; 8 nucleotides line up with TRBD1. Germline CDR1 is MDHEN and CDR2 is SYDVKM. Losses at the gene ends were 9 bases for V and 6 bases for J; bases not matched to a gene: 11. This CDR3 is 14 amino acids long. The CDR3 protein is CASYQGAPPDTQYF. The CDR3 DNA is TGTGCCAGTTACCAGGGGGCTCCACCGGATACGCAGTATTTT.

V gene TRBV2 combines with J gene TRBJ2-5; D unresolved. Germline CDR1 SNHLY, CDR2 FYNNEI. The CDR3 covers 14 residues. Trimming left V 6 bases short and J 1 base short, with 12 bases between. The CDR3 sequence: CASRERMGQETQYF. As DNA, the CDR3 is TGTGCCAGCAGGGAGAGAATGGGCCAAGAGACCCAGTACTTC.

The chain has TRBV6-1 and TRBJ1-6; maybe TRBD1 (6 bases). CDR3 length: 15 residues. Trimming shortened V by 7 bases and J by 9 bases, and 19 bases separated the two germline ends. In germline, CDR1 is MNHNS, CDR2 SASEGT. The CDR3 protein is CASTQDSRGGSPLHF. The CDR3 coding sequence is TGTGCCAGCACCCAAGATTCCAGGGGAGGTTCACCCCTCCACTTT.

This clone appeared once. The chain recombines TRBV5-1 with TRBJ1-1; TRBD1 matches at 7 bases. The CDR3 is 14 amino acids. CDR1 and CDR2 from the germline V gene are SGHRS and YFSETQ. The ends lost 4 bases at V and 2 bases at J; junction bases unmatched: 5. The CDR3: CASSPRDRNTEAFF. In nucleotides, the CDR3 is TGCGCCAGCAGCCCCAGGGACAGAAACACTGAAGCTTTCTTT.

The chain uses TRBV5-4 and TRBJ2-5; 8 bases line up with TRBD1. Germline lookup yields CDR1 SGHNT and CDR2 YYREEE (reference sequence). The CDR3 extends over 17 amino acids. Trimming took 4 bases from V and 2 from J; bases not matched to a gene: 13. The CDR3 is CASSLPSPGQVQETQYF. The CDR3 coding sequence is TGTGCCAGCAGCCTACCGTCACCGGGACAGGTTCAAGAGACCCAGTACTTC.